Below are 2 T cell receptor beta chains sequenced from a single sample in a study of T-cell memory formation after mild COVID-19. A single record per CDR3 protein comes from TCRdb applying MiXCR to the 5' RACE reads. The table shows 110,000 to 150,000 distinct CDR3 sequences, with under 30% occurring only once. Source material: PBMCs or a T cell subset sorted from them (not recorded which). Receptors were obtained from an adult woman who had mild COVID-19 (a few samples of this study predate the infection). Cell type and time point are not known.

J is TRBJ2-5 and V is TRBV10-3, with D uncertain. The ends were cut back, 2 bases at V and 2 bases at J, with 3 bases in the middle. This CDR3 spans 12 amino acids. CDR1 is ENHRY, CDR2 SYGVKD, per germline. The CDR3 reads CAISETQETQYF. In DNA, the CDR3 is TGTGCCATCAGTGAGACTCAAGAGACCCAGTACTTC.

This clonotype is medium-sized in the sample. This chain links TRBV4-1 with TRBJ2-7, with 10 bases matching TRBD1. The germline V gene encodes CDR1 MGHRA and CDR2 YSYEKL. V lost 8 bases, J lost 0 bases, and 1 base stayed unmatched. CDR3 length: 13 amino acids. CDR3 sequence (DNA): TGCGCCAGCCGGGACAGGGGCTCCTACGAGCAGTACTTC. This gives the protein CASRDRGSYEQYF.